This passage covers 29 T cell receptor beta chains from one sample sequenced in a study of blood T cell repertoires in COVID-19. Libraries were prepared by immunoSEQ multiplex PCR; TCRdb keeps only in-frame clonotypes and omits some of them. Here the sample spans 37,000 or so clones, around nine tenths being singletons. The material sequenced was peripheral blood. Receptor source: a man in his 60s with active COVID-19.

The V gene is TRBV11-3, the J gene TRBJ2-7; D possibly corresponds to TRBD1 (6 bases). The V gene lost 0 bases and the J gene lost 4 bases, with 19 bases spanning the gap. Germline lookup yields CDR1 SGHNT and CDR2 YENEEA. This CDR3 spans 17 amino acids. The CDR3 sequence: CASSLDGCQGFPYEQYF. The CDR3 coding sequence is TGTGCCAGCAGCTTAGATGGGTGCCAGGGGTTTCCATACGAGCAGTACTTC.

The rearrangement links TRBV6-2 or TRBV6-3 to TRBJ1-1; 7 nucleotides align to TRBD1. V was pared by 4 bases and J by 2 bases, with 7 bases of the junction left unmatched. The CDR3 is 15 amino acids. From germline, CDR1 is MNHEY and CDR2 SVGEGT. The CDR3 DNA reads as TGTGCCAGCAGTTCAACTCAGGGGGGAAACACTGAAGCTTTCTTT. Its protein product is CASSSTQGGNTEAFF.

V is TRBV19 and J is TRBJ2-3; D not resolved. Trimming left V 5 bases short and J 3 bases short, with 12 bases between. CDR1 and CDR2 (germline): LNHDA, SQIVND (reference sequence). The CDR3 contains 14 residues. In DNA form, the CDR3 reads TGTGCCAGTAGTCTGGCGGCCGGGACAGATACGCAGTATTTT. The encoded protein is CASSLAAGTDTQYF.

The V gene is TRBV19, the J gene TRBJ2-2; TRBD2 matches at 7 bases. This CDR3 is 14 amino acids long. The J segment lost 6 bases and the V segment lost 3 bases, leaving 4 bases of the junction unmatched. Germline CDR1 and CDR2: LNHDA and SQIVND (reference sequence). The CDR3 spells CASSILAEAGELFF. The CDR3 DNA is TGTGCCAGTAGTATTCTAGCGGAGGCCGGGGAGCTGTTTTTT.

The chain carries TRBV19 and TRBJ2-5; no clear D. V lost 6 bases to trimming and J lost 2 bases, with 16 bases between them. The CDR3 runs 15 residues. Germline V gene data show CDR1 as LNHDA and CDR2 as SQIVND (reference sequence). The CDR3 reads CASSPPWAAQETQYF. The DNA of the CDR3 is TGTGCCAGTAGCCCTCCCTGGGCCGCGCAAGAGACCCAGTACTTC.

The V call is TRBV4-2, the J call TRBJ2-2; 8 nucleotides align to TRBD2. The CDR3 spans 18 residues. In germline, CDR1 is LGHNA, CDR2 YNFKEQ. V lost 1 base and J lost 4; bases outside the gene matches: 11. The DNA for the CDR3 is TGTGCCAGCAGCCAAGGGGGAAGCGGGAGATCGATCACCGGGGAGCTGTTTTTT. The encoded protein is CASSQGGSGRSITGELFF.

The chain couples TRBV18 to TRBJ1-2, with TRBD1 as a possible D gene (5 bases). CDR3 length: 13 amino acids. V was cut by 3 bases and J by 5 bases, with 10 bases left in between. Germline values: CDR1 KGHSH, CDR2 LQKENI. The CDR3 DNA reads TGTGCCAGCTCACCGACAGAATCGTATGGCTACACCTTC. Translation gives CASSPTESYGYTF.

The chain links TRBV7-9 to TRBJ2-2, with D tentatively TRBD2 (6 bases). V lost 3 bases to trimming and J lost 4 bases, with 21 bases between them. Germline V gene lookup returns CDR1 SEHNR and CDR2 FQNEAQ (reference sequence). This CDR3 is built from 18 residues. The CDR3 DNA is TGTGCCAGCAGCTTGTTTACCTCAGGACTAATGAGCACCGGGGAGCTGTTTTTT. Protein sequence: CASSLFTSGLMSTGELFF.

This sequence joins TRBV19 and TRBJ1-5; 9 bases agree with TRBD1. The CDR3 spans 18 residues. Trimming cost V 5 bases and J 0 bases; bases outside gene matches: 11. CDR1 and CDR2 from the germline V gene are LNHDA and SQIVND (reference sequence). Here the CDR3 reads CASSLDRDRENSNQPQHF. For the CDR3, the DNA is TGTGCCAGTAGTCTTGATCGGGACAGGGAAAATAGCAATCAGCCCCAGCATTTT.

The chain links TRBV11-2 to TRBJ2-2; 12 bases map to TRBD2. Germline CDR1 is SGHAT and CDR2 is FQNNGV. This CDR3 has 17 residues. The V and J ends lost 5 bases and 6 bases, in that order; junction bases with no gene match: 10. The CDR3 here is CASSPRLAGEIPGELFF. The CDR3 DNA reads as TGTGCCAGCAGCCCGCGACTAGCGGGAGAGATTCCCGGGGAGCTGTTTTTT.

The rearrangement joins TRBV24-1 to TRBJ2-7, with TRBD1 identical over 8 bases. Per the germline V gene, CDR1 is KGHDR and CDR2 is SFDVKD. CDR3 size: 13 residues. V lost 9 bases to trimming and J lost 6 bases; unmatched junction nucleotides: 9. CDR3 sequence: CATRARGRGEQYF. The DNA of the CDR3 is TGTGCCACCCGGGCCAGGGGGCGCGGCGAGCAGTACTTC.

This sequence joins TRBV21-1 and TRBJ1-2. TRBV21-1 is given as a pseudogene. The CDR3 spans 12 residues. CDR3 in DNA: TGTGCCAGCACCACTAACACCTATGGCTACACCTTC. As protein: CASTTNTYGYTF.

This clone was detected a few times. CDR3 residues: CSASWGQPQHF. Here the CDR3 DNA reads TGCAGTGCTTCGTGGGGCCAGCCCCAGCATTTT. The chain couples TRBV20-1 to TRBJ1-5; perhaps TRBD1 as D (5 bases). V shed 5 bases and J shed 7 bases, with 9 bases lying between them. Germline V gene lookup returns CDR1 DFQATT and CDR2 SNEGSKA (reference sequence). The CDR3 has 11 residues.

This rearrangement joins TRBV28 to TRBJ2-7, with 8 bases that match TRBD2. The germline gives CDR1 MDHEN, CDR2 SYDVKM. V lost 3 bases to trimming and J lost 4 bases; unmatched junction nucleotides: 2. This CDR3 has 13 residues. CDR3 sequence (DNA): TGTGCCAGCAGTTTTAGCGGGATTTACGAGCAGTACTTC. This encodes CASSFSGIYEQYF.

The V gene is TRBV5-5, the J gene TRBJ2-7; 7 positions match TRBD2. The trim removed 4 bases at V and 6 bases at J, leaving 16 bases unmatched. The CDR3 is 16 amino acids. CDR1 is SGHKS, CDR2 YYEKEE, per germline (reference sequence). The CDR3: CASSLLGLSLTTEQYF. The CDR3 nucleotides are TGTGCCAGCAGCCTGCTGGGACTATCCCTCACTACCGAGCAGTACTTC.

The rearrangement joins TRBV5-1 to TRBJ2-3; a weak D match, TRBD1 (6 bases). The germline V gene has CDR1 SGHRS and CDR2 YFSETQ. V shed 2 bases and J shed 1 base, with 11 bases lying between them. There are 15 residues in the CDR3. This CDR3 is CASSLTGPGTDTQYF. In DNA form, the CDR3 reads TGCGCCAGCAGCTTAACAGGGCCTGGCACAGATACGCAGTATTTT. Together with reference TRBV5-1 and TRBJ2-3, the CDR3 gives the full variable domain: KAGVTQTPRYLIKTRGQQVTLSCSPISGHRSVSWYQQTPGQGLQFLFEYFSETQRNKGNFPGRFSGRQFSNSRSEMNVSTLELGDSALYLCASSLTGPGTDTQYFGPGTRLTVL.

The chain combines TRBV7-3 with TRBJ2-7; 7 bases are a match to TRBD2. Germline CDR1 reads SGHTA; CDR2 reads FQGTGA. Trimming cost V 5 bases and J 1 base; bases outside gene matches: 14. The length of the CDR3 is 17 residues. The chain's CDR3 is CASSLSAPSGGSYEQYF. CDR3 DNA sequence: TGTGCCAGCAGCCTTTCGGCACCTAGCGGCGGGTCCTACGAGCAGTACTTC.

This chain links TRBV30 with TRBJ1-4; D unclear. V dropped 5 bases and J dropped 7 bases, with 14 bases sitting between them. Germline loops: CDR1 GTSNPN, CDR2 SVGIG (reference sequence). The CDR3 contains 13 residues. This chain's CDR3 is CAWEAAGLEKLFF. CDR3 bases: TGTGCCTGGGAGGCGGCCGGACTTGAAAAACTGTTTTTT.

The chain carries TRBV4-1 and TRBJ1-5; tentatively, D is TRBD1 (6 bases). V lost 1 base to trimming and J lost 4 bases, with 17 bases between them. The CDR3 consists of 17 residues. Germline CDR1 reads MGHRA; CDR2 reads YSYEKL. As DNA, the CDR3 is TGCGCCAGCAGCCAAGGACCAAGGCGGGGGCTGAATCAGCCCCAGCATTTT. Translating it yields CASSQGPRRGLNQPQHF.

This chain links TRBV2 with TRBJ2-5, with TRBD2 matching 9 bases. CDR3 length: 15 residues. J was trimmed by 9 bases and V by 5 bases; bases with no gene match: 13. CDR1 is SNHLY and CDR2 is FYNNEI in the germline V gene. CDR3 in DNA: TGTGCCAGCAGTAGGTTAGCGGGAGCTCAGGGGGCCCAGTACTTC. It codes for CASSRLAGAQGAQYF.

This chain joins TRBV5-1 and TRBJ2-3, with TRBD2 identical over 14 bases. Germline V CDR1 and CDR2: SGHRS, YFSETQ. The CDR3 covers 21 residues. Trimming cost V 1 base and J 1 base; bases outside gene matches: 14. The CDR3 DNA follows: TGCGCCAGCAGCTTGTCCGGGACTAGCGGGAGTGGGCTTGGGGGCACAGATACGCAGTATTTT. Translating it yields CASSLSGTSGSGLGGTDTQYF.

The chain links TRBV2 to TRBJ1-1; unclear D gene. The V and J ends lost 2 bases and 6 bases respectively, with 16 bases between them. Germline-derived CDR1 and CDR2 are SNHLY and FYNNEI. The CDR3 has 15 residues. The CDR3 bases are TGTGCCAGCAGTGAATTGGGCCGGGGAGGAGCTGAAGCTTTCTTT. It codes for CASSELGRGGAEAFF.

The chain couples TRBV4-2 to TRBJ1-2, with D possibly matching TRBD1 (6 bases). The CDR3 is 15 amino acids. Germline values: CDR1 LGHNA, CDR2 YNFKEQ. V shed 1 base and J shed 3 bases, with 12 bases lying between them. The CDR3 DNA follows: TGTGCCAGCAGCCAAGGGCGGGGGCGTGACTATGGCTACACCTTC. Amino acids: CASSQGRGRDYGYTF.

The CDR3 DNA sequence: TGTGCCAGCAGTCGGGGAGATACGCAGTATTTT. Its protein is CASSRGDTQYF. This chain joins TRBV27 and TRBJ2-3, with a tentative D call TRBD2 (5 bases). Trimming removed 5 bases from V and 5 bases from J, with 5 bases in between. The CDR3 runs to 11 residues. Per germline, CDR1 MNHEY and CDR2 SMNVEV (reference sequence).

This clone was seen just once. V and J are TRBV7-9 and TRBJ2-1; the D is unclear. V was trimmed by 5 bases and J by 6 bases, leaving 11 bases between them. The CDR3 is made up of 13 amino acids. Germline CDR1 and CDR2: SEHNR and FQNEAQ (reference sequence). CDR3 nucleotides: TGTGCCAGCAGCCCCCTAACGGGCAATGAGCAGTTCTTC. As protein: CASSPLTGNEQFF.

The chain links TRBV5-6 to TRBJ1-1, with TRBD1 identical over 8 bases. After removal of 4 bases from V and 4 bases from J, the junction contained 0 bases not matched to a gene. The CDR3 length is 12 residues. CDR1 SGHDT and CDR2 YYEEEE come from the germline V gene. CDR3 region: CASSTGGTEAFF. The CDR3 DNA reads TGTGCCAGCAGCACAGGGGGCACTGAAGCTTTCTTT.

A single count supports this clone. The junction shows a germline mismatch at one end, possibly a read error. The chain couples TRBV29-1 to TRBJ2-1, with D perhaps matching TRBD2 (7 bases). The CDR3 covers 13 residues. The germline gives CDR1 SQVTM, CDR2 ANQGSEA. In nucleotides, the CDR3 is TGCAGCGTTGAAGAACTCAACTACAGGGCGGGGGTCTTC. Translation gives CSVEELNYRAGVF.

This chain links TRBV5-1 with TRBJ2-1; 9 bases are shared with TRBD2. The junction had 4 bases not matched to a gene; V was cut back by 0 bases and J by 3 bases. The CDR3 totals 16 residues. Germline V CDR1 and CDR2: SGHRS, YFSETQ. CDR3 coding DNA: TGCGCCAGCAGCTTGGACAATAGCGGGAGCTACAATGAGCAGTTCTTC. Its translation: CASSLDNSGSYNEQFF. Together with reference TRBV5-1 and TRBJ2-1, the CDR3 gives the full variable domain: KAGVTQTPRYLIKTRGQQVTLSCSPISGHRSVSWYQQTPGQGLQFLFEYFSETQRNKGNFPGRFSGRQFSNSRSEMNVSTLELGDSALYLCASSLDNSGSYNEQFFGPGTRLTVL.

V and J are TRBV7-3 and TRBJ1-1, with a weak D call TRBD1 (5 bases). CDR3 size: 12 residues. Germline values: CDR1 SGHTA, CDR2 FQGTGA. V lost 6 bases and J 1 base, leaving 6 bases between the germline ends. CDR3 coding DNA: TGTGCCAGCAGTACAGGGAACACTGAAGCTTTCTTT. Amino acids: CASSTGNTEAFF.